The source of this TCR beta chain is a study of identical twins (dated by TCRdb to about 2016). With regard to the full study: TCR alpha and beta repertoires from monozygotic twins, unrelated adults of various ages and cord blood were deep-sequenced to test whether fetal clonotypes persist. To rule out contamination, replicate twin experiments were performed at different times with different library preparation protocols.

V is pruned by 7 bases and J by 1 base, leaving 8 bases of the junction without a gene match. CDR1 and CDR2 were assigned from the germline V gene as SNHLY and FYNNEI. Counted from cysteine to phenylalanine, this CDR3 has 17 amino acids. Kept here is only the CDR3 DNA, which spans 51 bases and is read in frame from base 1. This clonotype has more than one count but fewer than ten. No antigen is known for it. Nothing much larger sits one base from this clone, and base qualities are not available. Every donor in the study was a healthy Caucasian. Three unrelated non-twin adults were also sequenced: a male aged 18 to 30, a male aged 50 to 60 and a female aged 50 to 60. Miltenyi CD45RO+ enrichment and human naive T-cell isolation kits were used to isolate memory (CD45RO+) and naive T cells from PBMC. The protocol used for the library was 5' RACE. The sequencer listed for this sample is Illumina HiSeq 2000. Template switching introduced a universal primer binding site; the final cDNA contained a unique molecular identifier, enabling accurate counting of TCR cDNA molecules. Specific primers in the conserved constant-segment region were used to synthesize first-strand cDNA for the TCR alpha and beta chains. Each cDNA library was double barcoded, with a SMART-Mk sample barcode plus Illumina barcodes, to control for contamination. Two successive PCR steps introduced TruSeq adapter sequences along with Illumina sample barcodes. The TCR alpha and beta cDNA libraries were sequenced on the Illumina HiSeq platform using custom primers. Regarding the original processing steps: Raw reads were processed with MiGEC to extract unique molecular identifiers, and MiXCR was used to determine CDR3 positions. Recombination models were inferred per individual with the repgenHMM and IGoR tools using an EM algorithm. The tcR package in R was used for shared clonotype analysis, with sharing normalized by the product of cloneset sizes. To study raw recombination without the effects of thymic and clonal selection, out-of-frame nonproductive sequences were analyzed. TCRdb trimmed the raw reads at Q25, called clones with MiXCR and kept productive beta chains. Each record represents a unique CDR3 protein, reported with the most common genes and DNA among its rows. The V and J calls and clone size are TCRdb's, not the authors'. The sample includes 350,000 to 450,000 distinct CDR3 sequences, with approximately 17% observed a single time. 12% of the sample lies in the top ten.

Broader findings and caveats from the paper: Compared with coincidental sharing between unrelated individuals, out-of-frame TCR alpha sequences shared between twins had an excess of sequences with low generation probability. In beta out-of-frame sequences, excess twin sharing was weaker, because having fewer shared sequences lowered the signal-to-noise ratio. Conclusions relied on cross-sectional statistical analysis, since the same donors could not be followed over many years. In monozygotic twins, recombination models systematically underestimated out-of-frame TCR alpha sharing, but the models matched the sharing seen between unrelated individuals. Zero-insertion analyses could be partly confounded by invariant T cells such as MAIT and iNKT, although diverse VJ usage argued against such confounding for most clonotypes. Abundant cord blood beta clonotypes had fewer insertions, young adult naive repertoires showed a similar but weaker trend, and memory repertoires showed no such trend.

The chain uses TRBV2 and TRBJ2-6, with TRBD1 matching 9 junction bases. This receptor was obtained from a man in his fifties or sixties in good health. Sequenced input: naive T cells sorted from blood. The cell subset or site label corresponds to: cells isolated with a human naive T-cell isolation kit. The CDR3 region has the sequence CASIPGTGMSGANVLTF. Here is the DNA: TGTGCCAGCATCCCCGGGACAGGGATGTCTGGGGCCAACGTCCTGACTTTC. With the portions outside the CDR3 filled from the reference TRBV2 and TRBJ2-6 genes, the complete variable region becomes EPEVTQTPSHQVTQMGQEVILRCVPISNHLYFYWYRQILGQKVEFLVSFYNNEISEKSEIFDDQFSVERPDGSNFTLKIRSTKLEDSAMYFCASIPGTGMSGANVLTFGAGSRLTVL.